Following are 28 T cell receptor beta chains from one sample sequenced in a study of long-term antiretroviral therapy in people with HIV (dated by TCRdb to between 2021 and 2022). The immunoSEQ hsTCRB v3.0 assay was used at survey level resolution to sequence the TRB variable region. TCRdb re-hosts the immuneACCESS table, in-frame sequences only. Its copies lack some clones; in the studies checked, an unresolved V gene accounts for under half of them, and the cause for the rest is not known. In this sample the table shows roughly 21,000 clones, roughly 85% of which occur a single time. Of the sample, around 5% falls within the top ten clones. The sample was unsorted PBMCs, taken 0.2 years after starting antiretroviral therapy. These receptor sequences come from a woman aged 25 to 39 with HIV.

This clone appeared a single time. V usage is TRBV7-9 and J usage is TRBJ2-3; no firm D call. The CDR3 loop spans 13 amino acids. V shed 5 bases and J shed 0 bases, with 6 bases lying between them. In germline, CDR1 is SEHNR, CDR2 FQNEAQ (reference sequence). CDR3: CASSLQSTDTQYF. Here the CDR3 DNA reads TGTGCCAGCAGCCTACAGAGCACAGATACGCAGTATTTT.

The DNA of the CDR3 is TGTGCCAGTAGTATCCAGGGAAAAAAAGCCGAGCAGTACTTC. This sequence encodes CASSIQGKKAEQYF. The chain joins TRBV19 to TRBJ2-7; D is possibly TRBD1 (5 bases). The germline V gene encodes CDR1 LNHDA and CDR2 SQIVND (reference sequence). The V gene lost 3 bases and the J gene lost 6 bases, with 15 bases spanning the gap. This CDR3 has 14 residues.

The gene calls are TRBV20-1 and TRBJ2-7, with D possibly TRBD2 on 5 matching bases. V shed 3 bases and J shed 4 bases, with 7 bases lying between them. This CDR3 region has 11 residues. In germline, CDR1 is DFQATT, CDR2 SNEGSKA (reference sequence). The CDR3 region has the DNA TGCAGTGCTAGTGGCGGGTACGAGCAGTACGTC. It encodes CSASGGYEQYV.

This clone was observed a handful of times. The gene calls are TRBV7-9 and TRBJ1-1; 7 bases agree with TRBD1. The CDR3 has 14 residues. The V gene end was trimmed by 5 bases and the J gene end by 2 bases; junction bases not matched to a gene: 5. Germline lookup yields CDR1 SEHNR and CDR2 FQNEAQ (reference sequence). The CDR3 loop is CASSTWDSNTEAFF. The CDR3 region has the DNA TGTGCCAGCAGCACTTGGGACAGCAACACTGAAGCTTTCTTT.

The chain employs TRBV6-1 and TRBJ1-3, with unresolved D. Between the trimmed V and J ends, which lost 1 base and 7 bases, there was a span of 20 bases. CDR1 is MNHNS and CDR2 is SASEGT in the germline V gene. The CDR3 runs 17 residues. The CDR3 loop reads CASSEVAPTSLGNTIYF. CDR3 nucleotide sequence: TGTGCCAGCAGTGAAGTGGCGCCGACGAGTCTAGGCAACACCATATATTTT.

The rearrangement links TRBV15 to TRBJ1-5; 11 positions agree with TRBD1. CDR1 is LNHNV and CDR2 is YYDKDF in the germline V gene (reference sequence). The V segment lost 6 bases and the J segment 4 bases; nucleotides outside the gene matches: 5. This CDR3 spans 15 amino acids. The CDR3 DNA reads TGTGCCACCAGTACGGACAGGGGGCGAAATCAGCCCCAGCATTTT. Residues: CATSTDRGRNQPQHF.

The CDR3 DNA reads TGCGCCAGCAGCCAAATAGGAGAGCGGGCGGAGACCCAGTACTTC. Translating gives CASSQIGERAETQYF. This sequence joins TRBV4-1 and TRBJ2-5; weak D call: TRBD2 (6 bases). V lost 2 bases and J lost 5, with 15 bases in between. CDR3 length: 15 residues. CDR1 and CDR2 from the germline V gene are MGHRA and YSYEKL.

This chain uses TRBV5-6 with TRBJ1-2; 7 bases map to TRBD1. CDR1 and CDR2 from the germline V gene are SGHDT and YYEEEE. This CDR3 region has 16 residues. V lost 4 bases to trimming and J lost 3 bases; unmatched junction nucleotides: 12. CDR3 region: CASSREDRRTYYGYTF. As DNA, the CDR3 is TGTGCCAGCAGCCGGGAGGACAGGAGAACCTACTATGGCTACACCTTC.

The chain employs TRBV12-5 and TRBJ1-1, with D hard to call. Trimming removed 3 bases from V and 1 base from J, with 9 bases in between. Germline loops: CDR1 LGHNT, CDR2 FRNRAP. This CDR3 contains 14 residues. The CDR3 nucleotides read TGTGCTAGTGGTTTTACGACGGAGAACACTGAAGCTTTCTTT. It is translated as CASGFTTENTEAFF. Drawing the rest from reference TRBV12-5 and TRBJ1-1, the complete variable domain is DARVTQTPRHKVTEMGQEVTMRCQPILGHNTVFWYRQTMMQGLELLAYFRNRAPLDDSGMPKDRFSAEMPDATLATLKIQPSEPRDSAVYFCASGFTTENTEAFFGQGTRLTVV.

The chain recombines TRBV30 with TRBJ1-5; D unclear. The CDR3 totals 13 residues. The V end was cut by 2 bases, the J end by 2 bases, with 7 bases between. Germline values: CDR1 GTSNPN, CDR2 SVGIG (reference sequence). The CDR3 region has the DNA TGTGCCTGGAGTAAAACGGGCAATCAGCCCCAGCATTTT. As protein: CAWSKTGNQPQHF.

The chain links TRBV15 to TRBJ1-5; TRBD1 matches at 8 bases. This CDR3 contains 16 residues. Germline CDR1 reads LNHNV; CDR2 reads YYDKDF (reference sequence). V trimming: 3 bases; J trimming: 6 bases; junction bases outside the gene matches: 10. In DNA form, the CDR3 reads TGTGCCACCAGCAGGGTACCGGGACAGGCTGGTCAGCCCCAGCATTTT. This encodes CATSRVPGQAGQPQHF.

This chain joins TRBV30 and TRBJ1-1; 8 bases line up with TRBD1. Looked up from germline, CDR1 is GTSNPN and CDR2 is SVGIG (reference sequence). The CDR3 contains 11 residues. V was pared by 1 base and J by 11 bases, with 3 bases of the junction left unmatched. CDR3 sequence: CAWSAGGTAFF. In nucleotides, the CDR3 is TGTGCCTGGAGTGCAGGGGGCACGGCTTTCTTT.

CDR3 amino acids: CASGTSGGTTGTQYF. DNA for the CDR3: TGTGCCAGCGGGACTAGCGGGGGGACAACCGGTACGCAGTATTTT. The chain has TRBV6-1 and TRBJ2-3; 15 bases align to TRBD2. V lost 8 bases and J lost 8; bases outside the gene matches: 8. This CDR3 spans 15 amino acids. Looked up from germline, CDR1 is MNHNS and CDR2 is SASEGT.

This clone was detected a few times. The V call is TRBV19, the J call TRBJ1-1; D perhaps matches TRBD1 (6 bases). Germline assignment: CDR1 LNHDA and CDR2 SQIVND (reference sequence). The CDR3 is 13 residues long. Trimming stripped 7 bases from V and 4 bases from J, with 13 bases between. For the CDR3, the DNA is TGTGCCAGTAACCACAGGGTTGGCACTGAAGCTTTCTTT. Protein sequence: CASNHRVGTEAFF.

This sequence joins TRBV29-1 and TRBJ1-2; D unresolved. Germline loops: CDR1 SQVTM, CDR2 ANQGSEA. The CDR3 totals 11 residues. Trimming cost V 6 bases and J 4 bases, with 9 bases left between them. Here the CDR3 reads CSVAVSYGYTF. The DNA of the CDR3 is TGCAGCGTGGCAGTCAGCTATGGCTACACCTTC.

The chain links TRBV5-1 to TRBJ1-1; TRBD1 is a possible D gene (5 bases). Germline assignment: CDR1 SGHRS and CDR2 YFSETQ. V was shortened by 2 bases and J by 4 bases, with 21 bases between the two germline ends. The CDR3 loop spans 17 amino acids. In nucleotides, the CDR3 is TGCGCCAGCAGCTTAGCACGACAGAGGGGTTCGGTCACTGAAGCTTTCTTT. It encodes CASSLARQRGSVTEAFF.

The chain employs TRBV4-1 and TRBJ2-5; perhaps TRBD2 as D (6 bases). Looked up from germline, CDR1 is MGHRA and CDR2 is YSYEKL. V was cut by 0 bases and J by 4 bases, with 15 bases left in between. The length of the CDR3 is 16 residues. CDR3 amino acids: CASSQDRTVGGETQYF. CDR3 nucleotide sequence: TGCGCCAGCAGCCAAGACCGCACGGTGGGGGGAGAGACCCAGTACTTC.

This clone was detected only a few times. The CDR3 loop is CASSTPQGANTEAFF. CDR3 DNA sequence: TGTGCCAGCAGCACCCCACAGGGGGCGAACACTGAAGCTTTCTTT. The V and J genes are TRBV9 and TRBJ1-1; TRBD1 agrees at 9 bases. After removal of 4 bases from V and 1 base from J, the junction contained 5 bases not matched to a gene. Germline loops: CDR1 SGDLS, CDR2 YYNGEE. The CDR3 extends over 15 amino acids.

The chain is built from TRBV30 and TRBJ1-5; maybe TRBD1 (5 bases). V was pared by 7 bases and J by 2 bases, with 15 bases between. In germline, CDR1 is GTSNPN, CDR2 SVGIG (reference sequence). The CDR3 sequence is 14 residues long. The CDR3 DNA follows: TGTGCCTTGGGGGGAGACACTCGCAATCAGCCCCAGCATTTT. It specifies CALGGDTRNQPQHF.

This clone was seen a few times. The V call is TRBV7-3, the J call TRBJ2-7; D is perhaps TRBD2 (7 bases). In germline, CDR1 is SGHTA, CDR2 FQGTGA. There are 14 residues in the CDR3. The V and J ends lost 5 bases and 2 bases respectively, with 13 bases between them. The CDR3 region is CASSPGGNAYEQYF. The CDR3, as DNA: TGTGCCAGCAGCCCGGGGGGCAATGCCTACGAGCAGTACTTC.

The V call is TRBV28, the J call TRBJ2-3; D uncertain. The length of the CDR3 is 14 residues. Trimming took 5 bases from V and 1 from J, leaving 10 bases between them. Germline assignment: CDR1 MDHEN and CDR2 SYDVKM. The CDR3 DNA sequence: TGTGCCAGCAGTCCCGGACGGGGCACAGATACGCAGTATTTT. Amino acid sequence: CASSPGRGTDTQYF.

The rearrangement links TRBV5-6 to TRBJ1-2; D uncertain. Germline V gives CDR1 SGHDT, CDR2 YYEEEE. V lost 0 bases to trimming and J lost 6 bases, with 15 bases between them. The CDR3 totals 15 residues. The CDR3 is CASSLAPGKADGYTF. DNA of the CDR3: TGTGCCAGCAGCTTGGCCCCGGGAAAGGCGGATGGCTACACCTTC. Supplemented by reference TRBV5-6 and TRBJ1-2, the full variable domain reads DAGVTQSPTHLIKTRGQQVTLRCSPKSGHDTVSWYQQALGQGPQFIFQYYEEEERQRGNFPDRFSGHQFPNYSSELNVNALLLGDSALYLCASSLAPGKADGYTFGSGTRLTVV.

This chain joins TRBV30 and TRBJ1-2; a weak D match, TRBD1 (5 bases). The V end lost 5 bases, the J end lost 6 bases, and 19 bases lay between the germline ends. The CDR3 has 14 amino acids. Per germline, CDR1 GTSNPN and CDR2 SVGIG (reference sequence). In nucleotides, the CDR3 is TGTGCCTGGTTACCCGACAGAATGGATCATGGCTACACCTTC. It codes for CAWLPDRMDHGYTF.

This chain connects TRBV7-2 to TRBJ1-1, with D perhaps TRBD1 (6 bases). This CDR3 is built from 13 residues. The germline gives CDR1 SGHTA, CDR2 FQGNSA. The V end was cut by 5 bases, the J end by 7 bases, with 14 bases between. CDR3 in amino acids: CASSGTGAFEAFF. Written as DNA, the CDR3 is TGTGCCAGCAGCGGCACGGGGGCCTTTGAAGCTTTCTTT.

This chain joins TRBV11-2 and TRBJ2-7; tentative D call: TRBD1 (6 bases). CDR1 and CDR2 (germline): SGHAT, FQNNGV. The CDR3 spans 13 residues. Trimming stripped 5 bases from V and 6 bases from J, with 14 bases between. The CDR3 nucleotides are TGTGCCAGCAGCAAAATAGGACAGCGCGAGCAGTACGTC. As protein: CASSKIGQREQYV.

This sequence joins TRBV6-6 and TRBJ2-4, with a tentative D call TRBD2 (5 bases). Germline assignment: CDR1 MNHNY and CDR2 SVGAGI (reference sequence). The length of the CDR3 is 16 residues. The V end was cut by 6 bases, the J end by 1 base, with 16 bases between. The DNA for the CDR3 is TGTGCCAGCAGCCTCGGACTGGCGACGGCCAAAAACATTCAGTACTTC. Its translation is CASSLGLATAKNIQYF.

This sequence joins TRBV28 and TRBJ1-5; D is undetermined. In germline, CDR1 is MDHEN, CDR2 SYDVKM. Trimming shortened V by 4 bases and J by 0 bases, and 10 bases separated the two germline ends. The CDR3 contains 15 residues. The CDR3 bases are TGTGCCAGCAGTTCGGACGGGTATAGCAATCAGCCCCAGCATTTT. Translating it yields CASSSDGYSNQPQHF.

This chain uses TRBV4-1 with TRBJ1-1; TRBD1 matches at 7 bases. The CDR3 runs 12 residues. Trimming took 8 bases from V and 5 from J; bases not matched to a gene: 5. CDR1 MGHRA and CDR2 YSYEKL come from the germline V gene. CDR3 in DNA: TGCGCCAGCCGTACAGGGGAAACTGAAGCTTTCTTT. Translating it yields CASRTGETEAFF.